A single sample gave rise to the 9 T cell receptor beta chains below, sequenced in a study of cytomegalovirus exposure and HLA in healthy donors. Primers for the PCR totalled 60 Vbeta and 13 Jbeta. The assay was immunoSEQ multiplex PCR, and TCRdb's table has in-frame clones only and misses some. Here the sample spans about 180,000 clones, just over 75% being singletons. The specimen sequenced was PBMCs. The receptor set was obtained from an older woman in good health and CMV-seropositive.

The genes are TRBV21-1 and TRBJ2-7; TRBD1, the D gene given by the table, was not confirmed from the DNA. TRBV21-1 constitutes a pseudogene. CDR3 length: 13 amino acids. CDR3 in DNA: TGTGCCAGCAGGTCCTCGCAGGTGTACGAGCAGTACTTC. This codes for CASRSSQVYEQYF.

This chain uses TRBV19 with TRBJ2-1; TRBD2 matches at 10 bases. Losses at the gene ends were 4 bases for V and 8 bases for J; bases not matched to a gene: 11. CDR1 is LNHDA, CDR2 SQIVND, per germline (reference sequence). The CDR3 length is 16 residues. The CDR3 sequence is CASSRAAGGPQDEQFF. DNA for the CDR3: TGTGCCAGTAGTAGGGCAGCGGGAGGGCCTCAGGATGAGCAGTTCTTC.

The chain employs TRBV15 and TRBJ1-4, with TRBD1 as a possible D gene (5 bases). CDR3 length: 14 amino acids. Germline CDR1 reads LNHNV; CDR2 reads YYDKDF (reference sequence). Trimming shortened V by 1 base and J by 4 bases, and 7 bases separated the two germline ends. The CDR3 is CATSRGQINEKLFF. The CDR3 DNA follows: TGTGCCACCAGCAGAGGACAGATTAATGAAAAACTGTTTTTT.

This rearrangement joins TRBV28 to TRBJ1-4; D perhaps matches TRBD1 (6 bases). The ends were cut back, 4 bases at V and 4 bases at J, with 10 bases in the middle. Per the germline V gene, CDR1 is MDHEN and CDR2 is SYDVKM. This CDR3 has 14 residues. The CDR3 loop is CASSSGQLNEKLFF. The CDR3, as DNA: TGTGCCAGCAGTTCCGGACAGCTTAATGAAAAACTGTTTTTT. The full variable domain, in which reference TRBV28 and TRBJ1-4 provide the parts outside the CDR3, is DVKVTQSSRYLVKRTGEKVFLECVQDMDHENMFWYRQDPGLGLRLIYFSYDVKMKEKGDIPEGYSVSREKKERFSLILESASTNQTSMYLCASSSGQLNEKLFFGSGTQLSVL.

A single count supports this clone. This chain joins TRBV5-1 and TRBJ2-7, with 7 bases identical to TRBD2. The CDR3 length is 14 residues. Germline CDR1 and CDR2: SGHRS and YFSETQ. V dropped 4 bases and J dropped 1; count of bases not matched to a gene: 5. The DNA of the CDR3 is TGCGCCAGCAGCGAACTAGCGTTTTCCTACGAGCAGTACTTC. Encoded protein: CASSELAFSYEQYF.

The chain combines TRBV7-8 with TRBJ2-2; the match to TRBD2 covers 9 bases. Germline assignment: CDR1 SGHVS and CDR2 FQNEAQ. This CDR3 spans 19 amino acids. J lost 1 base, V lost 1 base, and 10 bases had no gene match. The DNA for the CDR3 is TGTGCCAGCAGCTTAGATTATGGCGGGGGGGCGGAGAACACCGGGGAGCTGTTTTTT. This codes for CASSLDYGGGAENTGELFF.

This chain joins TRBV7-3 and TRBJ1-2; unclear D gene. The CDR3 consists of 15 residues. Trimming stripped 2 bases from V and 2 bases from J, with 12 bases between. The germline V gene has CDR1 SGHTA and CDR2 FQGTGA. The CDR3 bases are TGTGCCAGCAGCTTAGGTCAGGCCCCAAACTATGGCTACACCTTC. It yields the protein CASSLGQAPNYGYTF.

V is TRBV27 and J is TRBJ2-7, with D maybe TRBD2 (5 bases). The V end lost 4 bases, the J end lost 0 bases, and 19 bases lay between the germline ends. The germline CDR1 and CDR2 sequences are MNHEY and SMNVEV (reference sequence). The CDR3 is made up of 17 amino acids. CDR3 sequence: CASSSHLLGRSSYEQYF. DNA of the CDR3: TGTGCCAGCAGTTCCCACCTTTTGGGGAGATCCTCCTACGAGCAGTACTTC.

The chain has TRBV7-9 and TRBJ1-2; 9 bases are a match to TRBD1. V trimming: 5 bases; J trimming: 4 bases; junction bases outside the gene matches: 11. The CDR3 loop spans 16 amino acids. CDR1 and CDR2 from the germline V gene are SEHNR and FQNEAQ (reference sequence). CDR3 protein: CASSPTGTGRIYGYTF. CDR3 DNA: TGTGCCAGCAGCCCAACCGGGACAGGGAGAATCTATGGCTACACCTTC.